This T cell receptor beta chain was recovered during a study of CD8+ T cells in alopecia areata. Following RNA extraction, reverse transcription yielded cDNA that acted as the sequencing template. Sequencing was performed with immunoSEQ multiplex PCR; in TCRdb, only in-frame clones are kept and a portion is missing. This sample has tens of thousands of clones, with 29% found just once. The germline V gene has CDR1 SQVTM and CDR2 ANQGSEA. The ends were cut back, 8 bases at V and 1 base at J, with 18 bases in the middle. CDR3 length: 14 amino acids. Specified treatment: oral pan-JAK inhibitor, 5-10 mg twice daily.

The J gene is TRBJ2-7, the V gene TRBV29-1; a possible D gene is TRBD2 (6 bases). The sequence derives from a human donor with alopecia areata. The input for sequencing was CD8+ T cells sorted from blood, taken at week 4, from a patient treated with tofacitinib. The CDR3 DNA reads TGCAGCATCAGGGCGGGATACGATTCCTACGAGCAGTACTTC. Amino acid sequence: CSIRAGYDSYEQYF.